A single T cell receptor beta chain is shown here with its context. The antigen is undetermined. These data come from a study of cytomegalovirus exposure and HLA in healthy donors. Turning to the study itself: The 110 or so validation repertoires used a platform that matched the one used for the approximately 610 first-cohort repertoires, as a later analysis reported. Study-wide findings and caveats: In the approximately 120 validation repertoires, a later analysis found that first-cohort TCR clusters tended to co-occur. In vitro data verified a few CMV-associated chains as specific for CMV antigens. The classifier was said to identify cytomegalovirus status with high specificity and sensitivity.

Profiling relied on immunoSEQ multiplex PCR, and the TCRdb table lists in-frame clones only, not all of them. The top ten hold 2.5% to 3% of the sample, which has 170,000 or so clones, more than 65% seen once. The CDR3 contains 13 residues. The V gene's germline CDR1 is SEHNR and CDR2 FQNEAQ (reference sequence). J gave up 11 bases and V 5 bases, and 9 bases lay outside the gene matches. The V gene is TRBV7-9, the J gene TRBJ1-2; 9 nucleotides agree with TRBD1. The sequence was obtained from a woman aged 18-29 years in good health and CMV-seropositive. The material sequenced was PBMCs. This CDR3 reads CASSPGTGSKYTF. The CDR3 bases are TGTGCCAGCAGCCCCGGGACAGGGAGCAAGTACACCTTC. The complete variable domain, with remaining parts taken from reference TRBV7-9 and TRBJ1-2, reads DTGVSQNPRHKITKRGQNVTFRCDPISEHNRLYWYRQTLGQGPEFLTYFQNEAQLEKSRLLSDRFSAERPKGSFSTLEIQRTEQGDSAMYLCASSPGTGSKYTFGSGTRLTVV.